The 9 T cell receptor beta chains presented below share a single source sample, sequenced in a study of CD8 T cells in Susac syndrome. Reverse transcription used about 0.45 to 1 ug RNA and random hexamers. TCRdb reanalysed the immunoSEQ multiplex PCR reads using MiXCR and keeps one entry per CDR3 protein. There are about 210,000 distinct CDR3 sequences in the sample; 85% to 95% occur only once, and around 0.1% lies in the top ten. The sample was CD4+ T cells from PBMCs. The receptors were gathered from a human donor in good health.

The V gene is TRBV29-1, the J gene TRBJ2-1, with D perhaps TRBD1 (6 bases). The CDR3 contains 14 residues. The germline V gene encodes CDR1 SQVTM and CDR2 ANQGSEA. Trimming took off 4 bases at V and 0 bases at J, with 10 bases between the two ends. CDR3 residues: CSVGTGPSYNEQFF. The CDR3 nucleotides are TGCAGCGTTGGAACAGGGCCCTCCTACAATGAGCAGTTCTTC.

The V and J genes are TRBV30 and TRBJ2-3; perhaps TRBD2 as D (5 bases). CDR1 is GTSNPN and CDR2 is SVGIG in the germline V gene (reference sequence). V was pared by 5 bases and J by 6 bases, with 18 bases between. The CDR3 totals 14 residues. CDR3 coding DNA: TGTGCCTGGGTGACTACCAGATCTGGCGATACGCAGTATTTT. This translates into CAWVTTRSGDTQYF.

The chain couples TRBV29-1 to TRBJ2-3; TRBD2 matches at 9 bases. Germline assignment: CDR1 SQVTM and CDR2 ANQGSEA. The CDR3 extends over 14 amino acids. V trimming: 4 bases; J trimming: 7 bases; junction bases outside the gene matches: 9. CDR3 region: CSVVSLAGPNTQYF. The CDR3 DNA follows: TGCAGCGTTGTAAGTCTAGCGGGGCCGAATACGCAGTATTTT.

CDR3 DNA: TGTGCCACCAGTGATGGGGGGGCCGTAGATACGCAGTATTTT. Translated, it gives CATSDGGAVDTQYF. V is TRBV24-1 and J is TRBJ2-3; a weak D match, TRBD2 (7 bases). The CDR3 is 14 amino acids. Germline CDR1 is KGHDR and CDR2 is SFDVKD. The germline V and J ends were trimmed by 3 bases and 5 bases, with 11 bases remaining between them.

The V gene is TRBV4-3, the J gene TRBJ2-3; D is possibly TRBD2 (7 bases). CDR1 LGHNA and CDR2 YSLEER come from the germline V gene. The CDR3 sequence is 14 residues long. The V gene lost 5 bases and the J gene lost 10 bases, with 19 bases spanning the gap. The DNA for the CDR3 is TGCGCCAGCAGCTTCAGTACGGGGGGCCGGGCGCAGTATTTT. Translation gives CASSFSTGGRAQYF.

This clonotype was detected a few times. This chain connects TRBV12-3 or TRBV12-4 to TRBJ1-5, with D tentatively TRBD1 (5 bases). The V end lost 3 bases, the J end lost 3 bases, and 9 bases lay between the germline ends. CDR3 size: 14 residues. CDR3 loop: CASSFQGPNQPQHF. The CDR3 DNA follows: TGTGCCAGCAGTTTTCAGGGCCCCAATCAGCCCCAGCATTTT.

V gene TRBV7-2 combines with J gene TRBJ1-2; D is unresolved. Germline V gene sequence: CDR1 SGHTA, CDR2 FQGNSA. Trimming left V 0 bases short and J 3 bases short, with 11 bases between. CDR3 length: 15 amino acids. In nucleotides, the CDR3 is TGTGCCAGCAGCTTAGCGCTAGGGCTAGACTATGGCTACACCTTC. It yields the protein CASSLALGLDYGYTF.

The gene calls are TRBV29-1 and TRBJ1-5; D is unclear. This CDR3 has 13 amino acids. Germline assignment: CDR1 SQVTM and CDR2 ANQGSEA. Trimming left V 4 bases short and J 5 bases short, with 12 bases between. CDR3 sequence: CSVAGLLDQPQHF. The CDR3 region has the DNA TGCAGCGTTGCAGGTCTTCTCGATCAGCCCCAGCATTTT.

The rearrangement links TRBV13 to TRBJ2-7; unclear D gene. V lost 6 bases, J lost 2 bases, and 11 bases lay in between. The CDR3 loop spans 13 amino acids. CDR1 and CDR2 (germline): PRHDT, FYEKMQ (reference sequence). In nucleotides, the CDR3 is TGTGCCAGCAGAAACCTAACCACCTACGAGCAGTACTTC. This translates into CASRNLTTYEQYF.